The entry below gives a single T cell receptor beta chain sequence along with its context. No antigen is known for it. The PCR had 60 Vbeta and 13 Jbeta primers. The protocol was immunoSEQ multiplex PCR, while the TCRdb copy is restricted to in-frame clones and leaves out a portion. Among 82,000 or so clones, around 74% were seen once, and the ten largest hold roughly 6.1%. The germline V gene encodes CDR1 SGHDT and CDR2 YYEEEE. The CDR3 has 14 amino acids. With 3 bases removed from V and 1 base from J, the gap between germline ends came to 10 bases. The data were taken from a study of cytomegalovirus exposure and HLA in healthy donors. General study results and limits: A later analysis reportedly found fewer N-insertions in an Asian-associated ancestry cluster than the approximately 660-donor mean.

This sequence originates from a woman between 50 and 59 years old in good health and CMV-seropositive. This chain uses TRBV5-6 with TRBJ1-1; perhaps TRBD1 as D (6 bases). Sequenced: PBMCs. The CDR3 DNA follows: TGTGCCAGCAGCTATGGACAGCCGAACACTGAAGCTTTCTTT. It translates to CASSYGQPNTEAFF.